Below are 9 T cell receptor beta chains sequenced from a single sample in a study of OX40 agonist ivuxolimab in advanced cancers. Method: immunoSEQ multiplex PCR; TCRdb's copy keeps in-frame clones and lacks some. The sample gives about 82,000 clones, 83% of which show up once; 0.85% is in the top ten. Sequenced here: CD4+ or CD8+ T cells sorted from blood, sampled in a trial of the OX40 agonist ivuxolimab. Receptors originate from an adult with an advanced solid tumor such as melanoma, head and neck, liver or kidney cancer.

This sequence joins TRBV6-4 and TRBJ1-2, with 7 positions matching TRBD1. This CDR3 has 14 amino acids. V lost 6 bases to trimming and J lost 8 bases; unmatched junction nucleotides: 12. Germline V lookup: CDR1 MRHNA, CDR2 SNTAGT. The CDR3 coding sequence is TGTGCCAGCAGGGATACCGACAGGGCCGGGGGCTACACCTTC. Protein sequence: CASRDTDRAGGYTF.

This chain joins TRBV30 and TRBJ1-5, with D possibly being TRBD1 (6 bases). V lost 2 bases to trimming and J lost 12 bases, with 14 bases between them. Per the germline V gene, CDR1 is GTSNPN and CDR2 is SVGIG (reference sequence). The CDR3 is 12 residues long. The CDR3 DNA reads as TGTGCCTGGAGTCAGGGGTTTGTGGGCCAGCATTTT. Its translation is CAWSQGFVGQHF.

The chain carries TRBV7-2 and TRBJ1-3, with 7 bases that match TRBD1. The CDR3 is 15 amino acids. Germline-derived CDR1 and CDR2 are SGHTA and FQGNSA. V dropped 5 bases and J dropped 0; count of bases not matched to a gene: 4. The CDR3 is CASSLGGFSGNTIYF. In DNA, the CDR3 is TGTGCCAGCAGCCTAGGGGGCTTCTCTGGAAACACCATATATTTT. The full variable domain, with the rest looked up from reference TRBV7-2 and TRBJ1-3, is GAGVSQSPSNKVTEKGKDVELRCDPISGHTALYWYRQSLGQGLEFLIYFQGNSAPDKSGLPSDRFSAERTGGSVSTLTIQRTQQEDSAVYLCASSLGGFSGNTIYFGEGSWLTVV.

The chain couples TRBV6-1 to TRBJ1-2; D not certain. V shed 1 base and J shed 5 bases, with 11 bases lying between them. CDR1 and CDR2 from the germline V gene are MNHNS and SASEGT. This CDR3 spans 14 amino acids. The CDR3 spells CASSEVQTWYGYTF. In nucleotides, the CDR3 is TGTGCCAGCAGTGAAGTCCAGACATGGTATGGCTACACCTTC.

This clone has more than one count but fewer than ten. This chain links TRBV5-1 with TRBJ2-2; D is uncertain. Germline-derived CDR1 and CDR2 are SGHRS and YFSETQ. The CDR3 contains 13 residues. V lost 0 bases and J lost 4, with 4 bases in between. This chain's CDR3 is CASSLAVTGELFF. The CDR3 DNA sequence: TGCGCCAGCAGCTTGGCGGTCACCGGGGAGCTGTTTTTT.

A few counts support this clone. J is TRBJ1-2 and V is TRBV10-3; D is unclear. In germline, CDR1 is ENHRY, CDR2 SYGVKD. This CDR3 is built from 15 residues. V lost 4 bases to trimming and J lost 0 bases, with 12 bases between them. The CDR3 coding sequence is TGTGCCATCAGTGGGGGTCAGACGACTAACTATGGCTACACCTTC. As protein: CAISGGQTTNYGYTF.

The V call is TRBV29-1, the J call TRBJ1-2; possible D gene TRBD1, 6 bases. With 4 bases removed from V and 13 bases from J, the gap between germline ends came to 19 bases. Germline loops: CDR1 SQVTM, CDR2 ANQGSEA. This CDR3 is built from 12 residues. The CDR3, as DNA: TGCAGCGTTGCCCCGGCAGGGGCCACCCCCACCTTC. This translates into CSVAPAGATPTF.

The CDR3: CASSAPRSNEQFF. In DNA, the CDR3 is TGTGCCAGCAGCGCCCCCAGGAGTAATGAGCAGTTCTTC. The rearrangement uses TRBV7-3 and TRBJ2-1; D is undetermined. Per the germline V gene, CDR1 is SGHTA and CDR2 is FQGTGA. CDR3 length: 13 amino acids. Trimming cost V 5 bases and J 7 bases, with 12 bases left between them.

The genes are TRBV29-1 and TRBJ2-2; no clear D. This CDR3 is 15 amino acids long. CDR1 and CDR2 (germline): SQVTM, ANQGSEA. V dropped 3 bases and J dropped 5 bases, with 16 bases sitting between them. CDR3 in amino acids: CSVEAPSLGTGELFF. The CDR3 bases are TGCAGCGTTGAGGCCCCCAGCCTTGGAACCGGGGAGCTGTTTTTT.